The 15 T cell receptor beta chains listed next were all sequenced from one sample in a study of T cell clonotyping in hematopoietic cell transplantation. Only in-frame clones appear in the TCRdb table, and some are missing; sequencing was by immunoSEQ multiplex PCR. The sample lists about 6,100 clones, approximately 29% occurring once. Material: peripheral blood mononuclear cells, obtained 30 days after allogeneic stem cell transplant. The receptors shown here come from a female patient in her fifties or sixties who had an allogeneic stem cell transplant from an unrelated donor, so the T cells may come from the graft donor. Some clones in this sample may be carry-over from other donors' samples.

There are a few counts of this clone. The V and J genes are TRBV2 and TRBJ2-7, with TRBD1 identical over 7 bases. The J segment lost 6 bases and the V segment lost 6 bases, leaving 11 bases of the junction unmatched. The germline V gene has CDR1 SNHLY and CDR2 FYNNEI. This CDR3 is 14 amino acids long. Written as DNA, the CDR3 is TGTGCCAGCAGGGGGGACAGAGTGGCGGGCGAGCAGTACTTC. This gives the protein CASRGDRVAGEQYF.

This clone was detected only a few times. V gene TRBV6-5 combines with J gene TRBJ1-5; no clear D gene. Germline V CDR1 and CDR2: MNHEY, SVGAGI. The CDR3 is made up of 14 amino acids. V was trimmed by 4 bases and J by 0 bases, leaving 7 bases between them. The CDR3 DNA reads as TGTGCCAGCAGTTCGGGGTATAGCAATCAGCCCCAGCATTTT. Translation gives CASSSGYSNQPQHF.

The V gene is TRBV7-8, the J gene TRBJ1-2; 8 bases fit TRBD1. CDR3 length equals 14 residues. The V segment lost 3 bases and the J segment 3 bases; nucleotides outside the gene matches: 3. CDR1 is SGHVS, CDR2 FQNEAQ, per germline. CDR3 loop: CASSLTGDDYGYTF. The CDR3 bases are TGTGCCAGCAGCTTGACAGGGGACGACTATGGCTACACCTTC.

V usage is TRBV5-6 and J usage is TRBJ2-7, with 7 bases aligning to TRBD1. The V gene's germline CDR1 is SGHDT and CDR2 YYEEEE. The CDR3 totals 14 residues. The trim removed 4 bases at V and 4 bases at J, leaving 8 bases unmatched. CDR3: CASSGQVTPYEQYF. The CDR3 DNA follows: TGTGCCAGCAGCGGACAGGTTACGCCTTACGAGCAGTACTTC.

CDR3: CASSYTTSGGSNEQFF. The CDR3 bases are TGTGCCAGCAGTTACACGACTAGCGGGGGGAGCAATGAGCAGTTCTTC. V usage is TRBV6-5 and J usage is TRBJ2-1, with 13 bases identical to TRBD2. The CDR3 length is 16 residues. V dropped 2 bases and J dropped 6; count of bases not matched to a gene: 4. The germline gives CDR1 MNHEY, CDR2 SVGAGI.

The chain is built from TRBV9 and TRBJ2-7, with 11 bases lining up with TRBD1. With V trimmed by 4 bases and J by 3 bases, 9 bases remained unmatched. The CDR3 length is 16 residues. CDR1 and CDR2 (germline): SGDLS, YYNGEE. The CDR3, as DNA: TGTGCCAGCAGCATCGGGACAGGGGGTCTCATCTACGAGCAGTACTTC. Translated, it gives CASSIGTGGLIYEQYF.

This clone was picked up a small number of times. The gene calls are TRBV4-3 and TRBJ2-7; 11 bases are shared with TRBD2. The trim removed 0 bases at V and 0 bases at J, leaving 7 bases unmatched. Germline-derived CDR1 and CDR2 are LGHNA and YSLEER. The CDR3 runs to 18 residues. CDR3 protein: CASSQDLAGGLLSYEQYF. The CDR3 region has the DNA TGCGCCAGCAGCCAAGATCTAGCGGGGGGCCTCCTCTCCTACGAGCAGTACTTC.

This clone is medium-sized in the sample. The CDR3 is CASSLAGQSLNQPQHF. The DNA of the CDR3 is TGTGCCAGCAGCTTAGCGGGACAGTCACTCAATCAGCCCCAGCATTTT. The rearrangement uses TRBV7-9 and TRBJ1-5; 7 bases agree with TRBD1. Germline CDR1 is SEHNR and CDR2 is FQNEAQ (reference sequence). Trimming cost V 0 bases and J 3 bases; bases outside gene matches: 5. CDR3 size: 16 residues.

The J gene is TRBJ1-6, the V gene TRBV6-5; no reliable D call. The V gene lost 7 bases and the J gene lost 8 bases, with 12 bases spanning the gap. The CDR3 extends over 13 amino acids. CDR1 MNHEY and CDR2 SVGAGI come from the germline V gene. CDR3 DNA: TGTGCCAGCAAGGGAGGGATAGATTCACCCCTCCACTTT. Its translation is CASKGGIDSPLHF.

On this clone: A read error may produce the germline difference seen at one junction end. The chain is built from TRBV7-7 and TRBJ1-1; D is unresolved. The CDR3 runs 13 residues. Germline CDR1 reads SSHAT; CDR2 reads FNYEAQ (reference sequence). DNA for the CDR3: TGTGCTAGCAGCTTAGAAAGGAACACTGAAGCTTTCTTT. Amino acid sequence: CASSLERNTEAFF.

This chain connects TRBV30 to TRBJ1-6; D is unresolved. The ends were cut back, 3 bases at V and 10 bases at J, with 16 bases in the middle. Germline V CDR1 and CDR2: GTSNPN, SVGIG (reference sequence). This CDR3 comprises 14 residues. The CDR3 bases are TGTGCCTGGAGCAATGCGGGCAGGCGCTCACCCCTCCACTTT. Its protein is CAWSNAGRRSPLHF.

The chain has TRBV30 and TRBJ2-3; D may be TRBD1 (6 bases). Deletions cut 4 bases from V and 3 bases from J, with 11 bases between. There are 13 residues in the CDR3. Germline V gene data show CDR1 as GTSNPN and CDR2 as SVGIG (reference sequence). CDR3 protein: CAWTGVTTDTQYF. CDR3 bases: TGTGCCTGGACAGGGGTTACAACAGATACGCAGTATTTT.

The V gene is TRBV6-1, the J gene TRBJ2-3, with TRBD2 matching over 11 bases. After removal of 4 bases from V and 2 bases from J, the junction contained 2 bases not matched to a gene. The germline gives CDR1 MNHNS, CDR2 SASEGT. This CDR3 spans 15 amino acids. DNA of the CDR3: TGTGCCAGCAGTGTGGGACTAGCGGACACAGATACGCAGTATTTT. The encoded protein is CASSVGLADTDTQYF.

The chain joins TRBV30 to TRBJ1-6; D may be TRBD1 (5 bases). Germline-derived CDR1 and CDR2 are GTSNPN and SVGIG (reference sequence). V lost 0 bases and J lost 7, with 13 bases in between. The CDR3 spans 15 residues. The CDR3 is CAWSVGAGANSPLHF. CDR3 DNA: TGTGCCTGGAGTGTAGGGGCAGGAGCCAATTCACCCCTCCACTTT. Complete variable domain (other parts from reference TRBV30 and TRBJ1-6): SQTIHQWPATLVQPVGSPLSLECTVEGTSNPNLYWYRQAAGRGLQLLFYSVGIGQISSEVPQNLSASRPQDRQFILSSKKLLLSDSGFYLCAWSVGAGANSPLHFGNGTRLTVT.

The chain uses TRBV27 and TRBJ1-2; D is unresolved. CDR3 length: 15 amino acids. Germline CDR1 is MNHEY and CDR2 is SMNVEV (reference sequence). Between the trimmed V and J ends, which lost 4 bases and 2 bases, there was a span of 14 bases. Here the CDR3 reads CASSSSPRENYGYTF. DNA of the CDR3: TGTGCCAGCAGTTCGTCCCCCCGGGAGAACTATGGCTACACCTTC.